Below are 31 T cell receptor beta chains sequenced from a single sample in a study of cytomegalovirus exposure and HLA in healthy donors. The PCR made use of 60 Vbeta and 13 Jbeta primers. Only in-frame clones appear in the TCRdb table, and some are missing; sequencing was by immunoSEQ multiplex PCR. The sample records roughly 120,000 clones, about 68% being singletons. Sample: PBMCs. The receptors stem from a woman in her 50s in good health and CMV-seropositive.

This clone was detected a few times. The CDR3 DNA sequence: TGTGCCAGCAGTGGGACTAGCGGGGGGCAGGAGCAGTACTTC. Protein: CASSGTSGGQEQYF. The genes are TRBV2 and TRBJ2-7; 14 bases agree with TRBD2. Losses at the gene ends were 4 bases for V and 7 bases for J; bases not matched to a gene: 3. Per the germline V gene, CDR1 is SNHLY and CDR2 is FYNNEI. The CDR3 consists of 14 residues.

J is TRBJ2-1 and V is TRBV6-6, with a tentative D call TRBD2 (6 bases). V was pared by 6 bases and J by 7 bases, with 16 bases between. The germline V gene encodes CDR1 MNHNY and CDR2 SVGAGI (reference sequence). The CDR3 is 14 amino acids. The CDR3 DNA is TGTGCCAGCAGGCCAGAGCGGGTAGGGAATGAGCAGTTCTTC. Amino acids: CASRPERVGNEQFF.

The genes are TRBV20-1 and TRBJ2-7; TRBD2 might be the D (5 bases). The CDR3 extends over 11 amino acids. Per the germline V gene, CDR1 is DFQATT and CDR2 is SNEGSKA (reference sequence). The V and J ends lost 6 bases and 2 bases respectively, with 8 bases between them. CDR3 protein: CSANGAYEQYF. The CDR3 DNA is TGCAGTGCGAACGGGGCCTACGAGCAGTACTTC.

The rearrangement links TRBV7-2 to TRBJ2-1, with 9 bases fitting TRBD1. The trim removed 4 bases at V and 5 bases at J, leaving 6 bases unmatched. Germline CDR1 and CDR2: SGHTA and FQGNSA. This CDR3 region has 15 residues. The CDR3 nucleotides read TGTGCCAGCAGCTCTAGACAGGGGGGAGACAATGAGCAGTTCTTC. Amino acids: CASSSRQGGDNEQFF. The complete variable domain, with remaining parts taken from reference TRBV7-2 and TRBJ2-1, reads GAGVSQSPSNKVTEKGKDVELRCDPISGHTALYWYRQSLGQGLEFLIYFQGNSAPDKSGLPSDRFSAERTGGSVSTLTIQRTQQEDSAVYLCASSSRQGGDNEQFFGPGTRLTVL.

The V and J genes are TRBV4-1 and TRBJ1-1; D not certain. Per germline, CDR1 MGHRA and CDR2 YSYEKL. The CDR3 spans 21 residues. Between the trimmed V and J ends, which lost 3 bases and 1 base, there was a span of 30 bases. CDR3 nucleotide sequence: TGCGCCAGCAGCCACCAAACCCCCCATCCAGACAAATTTAATAGGAACACTGAAGCTTTCTTT. This translates into CASSHQTPHPDKFNRNTEAFF.

This clone came up a few times. The rearrangement uses TRBV5-1 and TRBJ2-6, with D possibly matching TRBD1 (5 bases). Trimming left V 4 bases short and J 1 base short, with 9 bases between. CDR3 size: 15 residues. Germline V gene sequence: CDR1 SGHRS, CDR2 YFSETQ. In DNA, the CDR3 is TGCGCCAGCAGCCCCCAGGGATCTGGGGCCAACGTCCTGACTTTC. It specifies CASSPQGSGANVLTF.

The J gene is TRBJ1-4, the V gene TRBV28; no clear D. V lost 6 bases and J lost 0, with 17 bases in between. CDR3 length: 17 residues. Germline values: CDR1 MDHEN, CDR2 SYDVKM. CDR3 protein: CASSAGHRKATNEKLFF. The CDR3 bases are TGTGCCAGCAGCGCCGGCCACAGAAAGGCAACTAATGAAAAACTGTTTTTT.

The chain is built from TRBV28 and TRBJ1-3, with D hard to call. This CDR3 region has 16 residues. The V and J ends lost 6 bases and 1 base respectively, with 16 bases between them. The germline V gene has CDR1 MDHEN and CDR2 SYDVKM. CDR3 region: CASRPMDYSSGNTIYF. The CDR3 DNA is TGTGCCAGCAGACCCATGGATTACAGTTCTGGAAACACCATATATTTT.

The chain joins TRBV7-2 to TRBJ1-1; D is unresolved. The germline V gene encodes CDR1 SGHTA and CDR2 FQGNSA. The CDR3 is 13 residues long. Trimming left V 2 bases short and J 4 bases short, with 8 bases between. CDR3 region: CASSLRGSTEAFF. The CDR3 nucleotides are TGTGCCAGCAGCTTACGGGGAAGCACTGAAGCTTTCTTT. The entire variable domain, with the rest obtained from reference TRBV7-2 and TRBJ1-1, is as follows: GAGVSQSPSNKVTEKGKDVELRCDPISGHTALYWYRQSLGQGLEFLIYFQGNSAPDKSGLPSDRFSAERTGGSVSTLTIQRTQQEDSAVYLCASSLRGSTEAFFGQGTRLTVV.

This clone was recorded once. V usage is TRBV10-1 and J usage is TRBJ1-1; 7 bases line up with TRBD1. Germline V CDR1 and CDR2: WNHNN, SYGVQD (reference sequence). This CDR3 is 15 amino acids long. V lost 2 bases, J lost 7 bases, and 10 bases stayed unmatched. Here the CDR3 reads CASSEGGLGTVEAFF. In nucleotides, the CDR3 is TGCGCCAGCAGTGAGGGAGGCCTAGGGACAGTTGAAGCTTTCTTT.

CDR3 amino acids: CASSSRDSGELFF. CDR3 bases: TGTGCCAGCAGCTCGAGGGATTCCGGGGAGCTGTTTTTT. The chain links TRBV11-3 to TRBJ2-2; D is perhaps TRBD2 (5 bases). This CDR3 has 13 amino acids. V dropped 4 bases and J dropped 6 bases, with 9 bases sitting between them. Germline CDR1 is SGHNT and CDR2 is YENEEA.

This clone was counted only a few times. The same CDR3 also results from other DNA sequences found in this sample. The V call is TRBV18, the J call TRBJ1-1; weak D call: TRBD1 (6 bases). The CDR3 contains 13 residues. V dropped 3 bases and J dropped 1 base, with 6 bases sitting between them. Germline lookup yields CDR1 KGHSH and CDR2 LQKENI. This chain's CDR3 is CASSPGQNTEAFF. CDR3 in DNA: TGTGCCAGCTCACCGGGACAGAACACTGAAGCTTTCTTT.

The genes are TRBV21-1 and TRBJ1-5; TRBD1, the D gene given by the table, was not confirmed from the DNA. TRBV21-1 is given as a pseudogene. This CDR3 is 18 amino acids long. CDR3 nucleotide sequence: TGTGCCAGCAGCTCCCGGGACAGGGGGCCTGTTGCCGATCAGCCCCAGCATTTT. It codes for CASSSRDRGPVADQPQHF.

This rearrangement joins TRBV11-2 to TRBJ2-7; D unresolved. Per germline, CDR1 SGHAT and CDR2 FQNNGV. Trimming removed 1 base from V and 1 base from J, with 11 bases in between. The CDR3 is made up of 15 amino acids. The CDR3 loop is CASSLGLVQSYEQYF. For the CDR3, the DNA is TGTGCCAGCAGCTTAGGCCTAGTCCAGTCCTACGAGCAGTACTTC.

CDR3 loop: CASSSPGLGGNEQFF. CDR3 sequence (DNA): TGTGCCAGCAGCTCCCCGGGACTAGGAGGAAATGAGCAGTTCTTC. The chain uses TRBV7-9 and TRBJ2-1; TRBD2 agrees at 8 bases. The V and J ends lost 4 bases and 7 bases, in that order; junction bases with no gene match: 9. This CDR3 spans 15 amino acids. Germline V CDR1 and CDR2: SEHNR, FQNEAQ (reference sequence).

The V call is TRBV2, the J call TRBJ1-3, with unresolved D. Deletions cut 4 bases from V and 6 bases from J, with 4 bases between. This CDR3 has 11 residues. Germline V CDR1 and CDR2: SNHLY, FYNNEI. CDR3 sequence: CASSALNTIYF. Here the CDR3 DNA reads TGTGCCAGCAGTGCCCTAAACACCATATATTTT.

The gene calls are TRBV30 and TRBJ2-7; 8 nucleotides match TRBD1. CDR1 is GTSNPN and CDR2 is SVGIG in the germline V gene (reference sequence). The V and J ends lost 4 bases and 1 base, in that order; junction bases with no gene match: 3. The CDR3 loop spans 13 amino acids. CDR3 residues: CAWIGTGSYEQYF. CDR3 bases: TGTGCCTGGATCGGGACAGGTTCCTACGAGCAGTACTTC.

This sequence joins TRBV28 and TRBJ1-1; 8 bases match TRBD1. The CDR3 consists of 15 residues. Trimming at V came to 2 bases and at J to 4 bases, leaving 6 bases not matched to a gene. CDR1 and CDR2 from the germline V gene are MDHEN and SYDVKM. CDR3 in amino acids: CASSLGDRFFTEAFF. Here the CDR3 DNA reads TGTGCCAGCAGTTTAGGGGACAGGTTCTTCACTGAAGCTTTCTTT.

This clone came up once. The V gene is TRBV25-1, the J gene TRBJ1-1, with 10 bases lining up with TRBD1. Trimming cost V 6 bases and J 3 bases; bases outside gene matches: 1. In germline, CDR1 is MGHDK, CDR2 SYGVNS. CDR3 length: 13 amino acids. The CDR3 DNA reads as TGTGCCAGCAGAGGACAGGGGGACACTGAAGCTTTCTTT. Translated, it gives CASRGQGDTEAFF. The complete variable domain, with remaining parts taken from reference TRBV25-1 and TRBJ1-1, reads EADIYQTPRYLVIGTGKKITLECSQTMGHDKMYWYQQDPGMELHLIHYSYGVNSTEKGDLSSESTVSRIRTEHFPLTLESARPSHTSQYLCASRGQGDTEAFFGQGTRLTVV.

V usage is TRBV5-1 and J usage is TRBJ1-1; TRBD1 might be the D (5 bases). There are 15 residues in the CDR3. Germline V gene data show CDR1 as SGHRS and CDR2 as YFSETQ. Trimming stripped 0 bases from V and 1 base from J, with 10 bases between. The CDR3 DNA is TGCGCCAGCAGCTTGGGTTTAACAGGGAACACTGAAGCTTTCTTT. Translation gives CASSLGLTGNTEAFF.

V is TRBV7-9 and J is TRBJ2-1; the match to TRBD2 covers 10 bases. Looked up from germline, CDR1 is SEHNR and CDR2 is FQNEAQ (reference sequence). CDR3 length equals 15 residues. With 3 bases clipped from V and 8 bases from J, the junction kept 7 bases outside the gene matches. The CDR3: CASSLSSGSLDEQFF. For the CDR3, the DNA is TGTGCCAGCAGCTTGTCTAGCGGGAGTTTGGATGAGCAGTTCTTC.

This chain uses TRBV5-4 with TRBJ1-1; D might be TRBD1 (5 bases). CDR1 and CDR2 from the germline V gene are SGHNT and YYREEE (reference sequence). The CDR3 runs 14 residues. V dropped 0 bases and J dropped 5 bases, with 11 bases sitting between them. CDR3 in DNA: TGTGCCAGCAGCTTGGCCGGGGGGAGGACTGAAGCTTTCTTT. Translating it yields CASSLAGGRTEAFF. The complete variable domain, with remaining parts taken from reference TRBV5-4 and TRBJ1-1, reads ETGVTQSPTHLIKTRGQQVTLRCSSQSGHNTVSWYQQALGQGPQFIFQYYREEENGRGNFPPRFSGLQFPNYSSELNVNALELDDSALYLCASSLAGGRTEAFFGQGTRLTVV.

The V gene is TRBV7-9, the J gene TRBJ2-5, with D uncertain. Germline values: CDR1 SEHNR, CDR2 FQNEAQ (reference sequence). The CDR3 has 14 amino acids. Trimming removed 2 bases at V and 0 bases at J, with 7 bases between. The CDR3 is CASSLSQYQETQYF. The CDR3 DNA sequence: TGTGCCAGCAGCTTATCGCAGTACCAAGAGACCCAGTACTTC.

This clone was detected only a few times. The genes are TRBV30 and TRBJ1-3; 7 nucleotides match TRBD1. V lost 8 bases and J lost 3; bases outside the gene matches: 10. Germline values: CDR1 GTSNPN, CDR2 SVGIG (reference sequence). There are 14 residues in the CDR3. CDR3 nucleotide sequence: TGTGCCGGGAAAACAGGGGCAAGTGGAAACACCATATATTTT. Its translation is CAGKTGASGNTIYF.

The chain uses TRBV19 and TRBJ2-7; D might be TRBD2 (5 bases). This CDR3 is 14 amino acids long. With 4 bases removed from V and 2 bases from J, the gap between germline ends came to 12 bases. Germline CDR1 reads LNHDA; CDR2 reads SQIVND (reference sequence). Here the CDR3 reads CASSTLSGTYEQYF. For the CDR3, the DNA is TGTGCCAGTAGTACCTTAAGCGGAACCTACGAGCAGTACTTC.

The J gene is TRBJ1-2, the V gene TRBV7-2; D uncertain. The germline V and J ends were trimmed by 5 bases and 4 bases, with 11 bases remaining between them. The CDR3 spans 13 residues. The V gene's germline CDR1 is SGHTA and CDR2 FQGNSA. The CDR3 here is CASSTDSGYGYTF. CDR3 DNA: TGTGCCAGCAGCACGGACTCGGGCTATGGCTACACCTTC.

The V call is TRBV21-1, the J call TRBJ1-2; the D call in the table, TRBD1, was not verified against the DNA. TRBV21-1 is a documented pseudogene. This CDR3 region has 17 residues. The CDR3 region is CASSKGDTPSRNYGYTF. The CDR3 nucleotides read TGTGCCAGCAGCAAGGGGGACACCCCGTCAAGAAACTATGGCTACACCTTC.

This clone was seen only a few times. This chain links TRBV4-3 with TRBJ2-1, with 9 nucleotides matching TRBD1. The CDR3 covers 15 residues. V lost 0 bases to trimming and J lost 8 bases; unmatched junction nucleotides: 5. Germline values: CDR1 LGHNA, CDR2 YSLEER. The CDR3 protein is CASSQEFRQGDEQFF. The DNA of the CDR3 is TGCGCCAGCAGCCAAGAATTTAGACAGGGGGATGAGCAGTTCTTC.

This clone was counted only a few times. The CDR3 nucleotides are TGCGCCAGCAGCCAAGAGGGACTCGGGGCAGAGGTAGCTTTCTTT. It yields the protein CASSQEGLGAEVAFF. The rearrangement joins TRBV4-1 to TRBJ1-1; tentatively, D is TRBD1 (5 bases). The germline CDR1 and CDR2 sequences are MGHRA and YSYEKL. V lost 0 bases, J lost 10 bases, and 18 bases lay in between. This CDR3 has 15 amino acids.

This clone was counted between two and nine times. The J gene is TRBJ1-5, the V gene TRBV4-3, with D possibly TRBD1 on 6 matching bases. Trimming shortened V by 0 bases and J by 1 base, and 10 bases separated the two germline ends. The CDR3 is 16 residues long. CDR1 and CDR2 (germline): LGHNA, YSLEER. The CDR3 protein is CASSQDGGASNQPQHF. Written as DNA, the CDR3 is TGCGCCAGCAGCCAAGATGGGGGGGCGAGCAATCAGCCCCAGCATTTT.

The chain uses TRBV6-5 and TRBJ2-7, with TRBD2 matching over 11 bases. Germline loops: CDR1 MNHEY, CDR2 SVGAGI. This CDR3 contains 15 residues. V dropped 4 bases and J dropped 4; count of bases not matched to a gene: 6. The CDR3 here is CASSSLAGVMYEQYF. CDR3 coding DNA: TGTGCCAGCAGTTCACTAGCGGGAGTTATGTACGAGCAGTACTTC.